A selection of T cell receptor beta chains follows, all from one sample in a study of cytomegalovirus exposure and HLA in healthy donors. This table comes from immunoSEQ multiplex PCR, and its TCRdb copy is limited to in-frame clones, with some not included. The table lists 130,000 or so clones, around four fifths of them singletons. The specimen sequenced was PBMCs. These receptors came from a female donor in good health and CMV-seronegative. CDR3s include the opening cysteine and the closing phenylalanine or tryptophan. The order of the fields is J gene, D gene, clone size, V gene, CDR3 DNA, CDR3 protein. A D gene is named only where the DNA matches it firmly. Not every row has a clone size; where given, it reads once, few, many or a size class.

J: TRBJ1-2
D: -
size: few
V: TRBV7-9
DNA: TGTGCCAGCAGCTTCCTGGATTACAGTCGGCAGCCTTATGGCTACACCTTC
CDR3: CASSFLDYSRQPYGYTF

J: TRBJ2-5
D: -
size: -
V: TRBV7-2
DNA: TGTGCCAGCAGCGGGCCGGGAGAGGAGACCCAGTACTTC
CDR3: CASSGPGEETQYF

J: TRBJ1-1
D: TRBD1
size: few
V: TRBV5-6
DNA: TGTGCCAGCAGCCCGGGGACAGACCCTGAAGCTTTCTTT
CDR3: CASSPGTDPEAFF

J: TRBJ2-5
D: TRBD2
size: -
V: TRBV28
DNA: TGTGCCAGCAGTTCTAGCGGGAGGGGCGAGACCCAGTACTTC
CDR3: CASSSSGRGETQYF

J: TRBJ1-2
D: -
size: -
V: TRBV19
DNA: TGTGCCAGTACCCTCGACAGGCGTAACTATGGCTACACCTTC
CDR3: CASTLDRRNYGYTF

J: TRBJ1-1
D: -
size: -
V: TRBV20-1
DNA: TGCAGTAAGGAGTTTGGAACTGAAGCTTTCTTT
CDR3: CSKEFGTEAFF

J: TRBJ2-1
D: -
size: -
V: TRBV25-1
DNA: TGTGCCAGCATCACGACTCTCAATGAGCAGTTCTTC
CDR3: CASITTLNEQFF

J: TRBJ2-2
D: TRBD2
size: -
V: TRBV2
DNA: TGTGCCAGCAGGAACGGAGAGACTAGCCACACCGGGGAGCTGTTTTTT
CDR3: CASRNGETSHTGELFF

J: TRBJ1-3
D: -
size: few
V: TRBV6-1
DNA: TGTGCCAGCAGTGTTATGGGGGCAAGTGCCGGAAACACCATATATTTT
CDR3: CASSVMGASAGNTIYF

J: TRBJ1-3
D: -
size: -
V: TRBV1
DNA: TGCACCAGCAGCCAAGGCCCGCGGGGAGAAAGGGGAAACACCATATATTTT
CDR3: CTSSQGPRGERGNTIYF

J: TRBJ2-1
D: TRBD2
size: -
V: TRBV4-3
DNA: TGCGCCAGCAGAGGCGGGAGATACAATGAGCAGTTCTTC
CDR3: CASRGGRYNEQFF

J: TRBJ2-7
D: TRBD2
size: -
V: TRBV18
DNA: TGTGCCAGCTCACTTAGCGGGAACCTTGCCTACGAGCAGTACTTC
CDR3: CASSLSGNLAYEQYF

J: TRBJ2-7
D: TRBD2
size: few
V: TRBV19
DNA: TGTGCCAGTAGTGCCGGGACTATTACTCGCGAGCAGTACTTC
CDR3: CASSAGTITREQYF

J: TRBJ2-7
D: -
size: -
V: TRBV6-1
DNA: TGTGCCAGCAGTGAAATGTGGTCCGCACGAGACCTAGCGAAAAGGCAGTACTTC
CDR3: CASSEMWSARDLAKRQYF

J: TRBJ2-7
D: -
size: -
V: TRBV13
DNA: TGTGCCAGCAGCCCGACGGACAGCCGCGGGGAGCAGTACTTC
CDR3: CASSPTDSRGEQYF

J: TRBJ2-1
D: TRBD2
size: -
V: TRBV9
DNA: TGTGCCAGCAGCCTGGGACTAGCGGGAGCTGGCGAGCAGTTCTTC
CDR3: CASSLGLAGAGEQFF

J: TRBJ2-7
D: -
size: -
V: TRBV7-6
DNA: TGTGCCAGCAGCCCAGGGGCTAGCGGTAACTCCTACGAGCAGTACTTC
CDR3: CASSPGASGNSYEQYF

J: TRBJ1-1
D: -
size: -
V: TRBV19
DNA: TGTGCCAGTAGCGACCGGGGGGCGAGAACTGAAGCTTTCTTT
CDR3: CASSDRGARTEAFF

J: TRBJ2-1
D: TRBD2
size: -
V: TRBV30
DNA: TGTGCCCGTAGCGGGGTAAACTACAATGAGCAGTTCTTC
CDR3: CARSGVNYNEQFF

J: TRBJ2-1
D: TRBD1
size: -
V: TRBV7-8
DNA: TGTGCCAGCAGCTCCCTAGACGGGACAGGGTTCTACAATGAGCAGTTCTTC
CDR3: CASSSLDGTGFYNEQFF

J: TRBJ2-1
D: TRBD2
size: -
V: TRBV30
DNA: TGTGCCTGGAGTACTTTTAGCGGGAGGGCCGGGTACAATGAGCAGTTCTTC
CDR3: CAWSTFSGRAGYNEQFF

J: TRBJ2-7
D: TRBD2
size: -
V: TRBV11-2
DNA: TGTGCCAGCAGAACGCCCGGGGGGAGACTCGAGCAGTACTTC
CDR3: CASRTPGGRLEQYF

J: TRBJ2-3
D: -
size: once
V: TRBV5-4
DNA: TGTGCCAGCAGCTTACCGACTAGATTTACAGATACGCAGTATTTT
CDR3: CASSLPTRFTDTQYF

J: TRBJ2-7
D: TRBD1
size: -
V: TRBV18
DNA: TGTGCCAGCTCACCACAGACAGGGCCAATCTACGAGCAGTACTTC
CDR3: CASSPQTGPIYEQYF

J: TRBJ2-7
D: TRBD2
size: -
V: TRBV5-1
DNA: TGCGCCAGCAGCCCGTTAGCGGGAGCGTCGTACGAGCAGTACTTC
CDR3: CASSPLAGASYEQYF

J: TRBJ1-3
D: -
size: -
V: TRBV2
DNA: TGTGCCAGCAGTGGAGACGGGAGAAACACCATATATTTT
CDR3: CASSGDGRNTIYF

J: TRBJ2-3
D: -
size: once
V: TRBV7-3
DNA: TGTGCCAGCAGCCGATCGGGACATCAGGGTGATACGCAGTATTTT
CDR3: CASSRSGHQGDTQYF

J: TRBJ2-2
D: -
size: -
V: TRBV5-5
DNA: TGTGCCAGCAGACGATACACAGGGACCGGGGAGCTGTTTTTT
CDR3: CASRRYTGTGELFF

J: TRBJ2-3
D: -
size: once
V: TRBV27
DNA: TGTGCCAGCAGTTTAGAGCTAGCGAGGACAGATACGCAGTATTTT
CDR3: CASSLELARTDTQYF

J: TRBJ1-4
D: -
size: -
V: TRBV5-6
DNA: TGTGCCAGCAGCTTCTGGAGGTTAGCTAATGAAAAACTGTTTTTT
CDR3: CASSFWRLANEKLFF

J: TRBJ1-5
D: -
size: -
V: TRBV9
DNA: TGTGCCAGCAGCGTACAGGGGAATCAGCCCCAGCATTTT
CDR3: CASSVQGNQPQHF

J: TRBJ2-7
D: -
size: -
V: TRBV10-1
DNA: TGCGCCAGCAGTGAATTGGGACACTACGAGCAGTACTTC
CDR3: CASSELGHYEQYF

J: TRBJ1-1
D: -
size: once
V: TRBV18
DNA: TGTGCCAGCTCCCTTATGCGGGGGAGGGACACTGAAGCTTTCTTT
CDR3: CASSLMRGRDTEAFF

J: TRBJ2-2
D: -
size: -
V: TRBV2
DNA: TGTGCCAGCAGTTCTGGCAGGGGCGGCACCGGGGAGCTGTTTTTT
CDR3: CASSSGRGGTGELFF

J: TRBJ2-7
D: -
size: -
V: TRBV6-6
DNA: TGTGCCAGCAGTTTTAGCGGATCCTACGAGCAGTACTTC
CDR3: CASSFSGSYEQYF

J: TRBJ2-7
D: TRBD2
size: -
V: TRBV7-2
DNA: TGTGCCAGCAGCTTAGTAGCGGGGGGCCCCTACGAGCAGTACTTC
CDR3: CASSLVAGGPYEQYF

J: TRBJ1-1
D: TRBD1
size: few
V: TRBV7-3
DNA: TGTGCCAGCAGCCCCGCAGGGGGCACTGAAGCTTTCTTT
CDR3: CASSPAGGTEAFF

J: TRBJ1-1
D: TRBD1
size: -
V: TRBV9
DNA: TGTGCCAGCAGCGGTCACGACAGGGCCACTGAAGCTTTCTTT
CDR3: CASSGHDRATEAFF

J: TRBJ2-1
D: -
size: -
V: TRBV5-8
DNA: TGTGCCAGCAGCATACTGAGACAGGTTGGTCTCTTC
CDR3: CASSILRQVGLF

J: TRBJ1-1
D: -
size: -
V: TRBV11-2
DNA: TGTGCCAGCAGCTTAGCGAGTACGGGGGCTGAAGCTTTCTTT
CDR3: CASSLASTGAEAFF

J: TRBJ1-5
D: TRBD1
size: -
V: TRBV4-3
DNA: TGCGCCAGCAGCCGGGGATACGGACAGGCAAAGGATCCCCAGCATTTT
CDR3: CASSRGYGQAKDPQHF

J: TRBJ1-5
D: TRBD1
size: -
V: TRBV27
DNA: TGTGCCAGCAGTTTATCGGGGACAGGAAATCAGCCCCAGCATTTT
CDR3: CASSLSGTGNQPQHF

J: TRBJ2-2
D: -
size: -
V: TRBV4-3
DNA: TGCGCCAGCAGCCGCAGGGGTCCGAACACCGGGGAGCTGTTTTTT
CDR3: CASSRRGPNTGELFF

J: TRBJ2-4
D: TRBD1
size: -
V: TRBV18
DNA: TGTGCCAGCTCACTGCGGACAGGGGGAGCGGGAAACATTCAGTACTTC
CDR3: CASSLRTGGAGNIQYF